This T cell receptor (beta chain) originates from a study of shared clonotypes between healthy human individuals. Broader study findings: Represented diversity (both genetic and exposure-history) was limited by the small number of donors. Between four donors, naive CD4 clonotypes were shared at a level of about 5%.

The genomic DNA of each subset was split evenly across several immunoSEQ plates. Original methodology: Because ImmunoSEQ provided only junction sequences with no quality scores, the filtering differed. The assay was immunoSEQ multiplex PCR, and TCRdb's table has in-frame clones only and misses some. V and J calls and clone size come straight from that table; D and trimming were deduced from the DNA. The sample gives over 2,000,000 clones, just over 90% of which show up once; under 2% is in the top ten. As defined, naive CD8 cells were CD45RO-negative and positively selected for CCR7, with terminally differentiated effector memory CD45RA+ cells excluded. Concerning this clone itself: The antigen is undetermined.

The CDR3 length is 15 residues. Germline V lookup: CDR1 MNHEY, CDR2 SMNVEV (reference sequence). J lost 6 bases, V lost 7 bases, and 8 bases had no gene match. Sample: naive CD8+ T cells from PBMCs. The receptor's source is a man between 18 and 35 years old in good health. Some clones in this sample may be carry-over from other donors' samples. J is TRBJ2-2 and V is TRBV27, with 10 bases fitting TRBD2. DNA of the CDR3: TGTGCCAGCACCCTCGGGACTAGCGTGGCCGGGGAGCTGTTTTTT. The encoded protein is CASTLGTSVAGELFF.